What follows describes a single T cell receptor beta chain. Its specificity is not known. The sample belongs to a study of cytomegalovirus exposure and HLA in healthy donors. Amplification used 60 Vbeta primers and 13 Jbeta primers. Assay: immunoSEQ multiplex PCR; the TCRdb copy retains only in-frame clones and omits some. The repertoire holds about 120,000 clones, with roughly 80% as singletons. Study results and limitations: Usually a TCR sequence was rare, but some public TCRs were found in many donors. Presence/absence analyses treated sequencing depth as roughly uniform across donors. A highly shared variant cluster was judged a likely technical artifact.

Nominal health characterized the donors when sampled, though unrecorded immune exposures were likely. Input material: PBMCs. The source of this sequence is a female donor in good health and CMV-seropositive.

CDR3 sequence: CASRSPDKSGAFF. In DNA form, the CDR3 reads TGTGCCAGCAGGAGTCCAGACAAATCCGGAGCTTTCTTT. The chain couples TRBV28 to TRBJ1-1; D is undetermined. This CDR3 has 13 residues. From germline, CDR1 is MDHEN and CDR2 SYDVKM. Trimming removed 6 bases at V and 10 bases at J, with 18 bases between.